Listed here are 27 T cell receptor beta chains from one sample, sequenced in a study of blood T cell repertoires in COVID-19. This table comes from immunoSEQ multiplex PCR, and its TCRdb copy is limited to in-frame clones, with some not included. The data show some 230,000 clones, with more than 75% seen just once and around 0.98% held by the top ten. Sequenced sample: peripheral blood. Receptor source: a man between 35 and 55 years old with acute or convalescent COVID-19.

The chain joins TRBV3-1 (or the pseudogene TRBV3-2) to TRBJ1-2, with TRBD1 matching 9 bases. The V segment lost 2 bases and the J segment 8 bases; nucleotides outside the gene matches: 6. From germline, CDR1 is LGHDT and CDR2 YNNKEL (reference sequence). CDR3 length: 14 amino acids. CDR3 nucleotides: TGTGCCAGCAGCCAACTTACAGGGACAGGGGGCTACACCTTC. Translation: CASSQLTGTGGYTF.

The chain employs TRBV2 and TRBJ2-7; 7 bases align to TRBD2. The germline V gene encodes CDR1 SNHLY and CDR2 FYNNEI. J lost 4 bases, V lost 7 bases, and 10 bases had no gene match. The CDR3 spans 14 residues. The CDR3 DNA reads TGTGCCAGCAAGGGAGCGGGGATCATTTACGAGCAGTACTTC. Its translation: CASKGAGIIYEQYF.

The sample holds one count of this clone. The chain couples TRBV9 to TRBJ2-3; 7 nucleotides line up with TRBD1. V lost 3 bases to trimming and J lost 4 bases; unmatched junction nucleotides: 5. Germline CDR1 SGDLS, CDR2 YYNGEE. CDR3 length: 14 residues. The CDR3 reads CASSGDRASDTQYF. DNA of the CDR3: TGTGCCAGCAGCGGAGACAGGGCATCAGATACGCAGTATTTT.

This chain joins TRBV9 and TRBJ2-3, with 7 bases that match TRBD2. Unmatched junction bases numbered 5, after V lost 4 bases and J lost 0 bases. Germline values: CDR1 SGDLS, CDR2 YYNGEE. The CDR3 spans 15 residues. The CDR3 DNA is TGTGCCAGCAGCCTTCGTAGCGGGAGCACAGATACGCAGTATTTT. This sequence encodes CASSLRSGSTDTQYF.

V usage is TRBV5-5 and J usage is TRBJ1-4; 7 nucleotides line up with TRBD1. The germline V gene encodes CDR1 SGHKS and CDR2 YYEKEE (reference sequence). The CDR3 contains 14 residues. Trimming cost V 0 bases and J 11 bases; bases outside gene matches: 7. This chain's CDR3 is CASSLGVQGEKLFF. The DNA of the CDR3 is TGTGCCAGCAGCTTGGGTGTTCAGGGGGAGAAACTGTTTTTT. Together with reference TRBV5-5 and TRBJ1-4, the CDR3 gives the full variable domain: DAGVTQSPTHLIKTRGQQVTLRCSPISGHKSVSWYQQVLGQGPQFIFQYYEKEERGRGNFPDRFSARQFPNYSSELNVNALLLGDSALYLCASSLGVQGEKLFFGSGTQLSVL.

The chain couples TRBV5-1 to TRBJ2-1, with D unresolved. CDR1 and CDR2 from the germline V gene are SGHRS and YFSETQ. The V end lost 0 bases, the J end lost 8 bases, and 9 bases lay between the germline ends. The CDR3 contains 13 residues. The CDR3 coding sequence is TGCGCCAGCAGCTTGGGCGGCGAATATGAGCAGTTCTTC. Translated, it gives CASSLGGEYEQFF.

This clone came up a few times. This rearrangement joins TRBV7-2 to TRBJ2-4, with D uncertain. Germline-derived CDR1 and CDR2 are SGHTA and FQGNSA. Trimming left V 0 bases short and J 2 bases short, with 5 bases between. The CDR3 spans 14 residues. The CDR3 loop is CASSLARTKNIQYF. The CDR3 bases are TGTGCCAGCAGCTTAGCGAGGACCAAAAACATTCAGTACTTC.

This clone has a single count. The rearrangement joins TRBV18 to TRBJ2-7, with TRBD1 identical over 9 bases. V shed 3 bases and J 5 bases; nucleotides not matched to a gene: 8. The CDR3 spans 15 residues. CDR1 KGHSH and CDR2 LQKENI come from the germline V gene. CDR3 bases: TGTGCCAGCTCACCCGCTGGGACAGGGATAAACGAGCAGTACTTC. Its translation is CASSPAGTGINEQYF.

The chain recombines TRBV7-2 with TRBJ2-5; 13 bases match TRBD2. Germline trimming cut 8 bases from V and 5 bases from J; bases unmatched to any gene: 14. The germline V gene encodes CDR1 SGHTA and CDR2 FQGNSA. The CDR3 loop spans 17 amino acids. The CDR3 DNA sequence: TGTGCCAGCGGGGGGACTAGCGGGGCCCCGCTGGGGGAGACCCAGTACTTC. Its translation: CASGGTSGAPLGETQYF.

The chain uses TRBV14 and TRBJ2-7; TRBD1 matches 11 bases. Losses at the gene ends were 3 bases for V and 4 bases for J; bases not matched to a gene: 5. This CDR3 is 15 amino acids long. Looked up from germline, CDR1 is SGHDN and CDR2 is FVKESK. The CDR3 nucleotides read TGTGCCAGCAGCCACGGGACAGGGGGTGGGTACGAGCAGTACTTC. Amino acid sequence: CASSHGTGGGYEQYF.

V usage is TRBV28 and J usage is TRBJ1-5; D gene ambiguous. The CDR3 has 15 residues. V dropped 1 base and J dropped 0 bases, with 7 bases sitting between them. Germline V gives CDR1 MDHEN, CDR2 SYDVKM. The CDR3, as DNA: TGTGCCAGCAGTTTATTAGAAGATAGCAATCAGCCCCAGCATTTT. Translating gives CASSLLEDSNQPQHF. Drawing the rest from reference TRBV28 and TRBJ1-5, the complete variable domain is DVKVTQSSRYLVKRTGEKVFLECVQDMDHENMFWYRQDPGLGLRLIYFSYDVKMKEKGDIPEGYSVSREKKERFSLILESASTNQTSMYLCASSLLEDSNQPQHFGDGTRLSIL.

The chain employs TRBV7-6 and TRBJ2-1; weak D call: TRBD2 (6 bases). The V end was cut by 3 bases, the J end by 0 bases, with 12 bases between. The germline V gene encodes CDR1 SGHVS and CDR2 FNYEAQ. The CDR3 consists of 16 residues. In DNA form, the CDR3 reads TGTGCCAGCAGCTTCTTCGGGAGCGACTCCTACAATGAGCAGTTCTTC. Encoded protein: CASSFFGSDSYNEQFF.

J is TRBJ2-2 and V is TRBV24-1, with 8 bases that match TRBD1. V shed 6 bases, J shed 0 bases, and the junction held 2 bases outside the gene matches. This CDR3 is 15 amino acids long. Germline V gene sequence: CDR1 KGHDR, CDR2 SFDVKD. The CDR3 DNA reads as TGTGCCACCAGTAGGGACAGGCCGAACACCGGGGAGCTGTTTTTT. Its protein product is CATSRDRPNTGELFF.

The rearrangement links TRBV19 to TRBJ1-4, with a possible D match to TRBD1 (5 bases). Germline V gives CDR1 LNHDA, CDR2 SQIVND (reference sequence). The CDR3 loop spans 15 amino acids. Trimming took 9 bases from V and 1 from J, leaving 15 bases between them. CDR3 residues: CASQKGIVTNEKLFF. In nucleotides, the CDR3 is TGTGCCAGCCAGAAGGGGATTGTAACTAATGAAAAACTGTTTTTT.

In its sample, this clone was seen a few times. The chain combines TRBV18 with TRBJ1-6; 9 bases agree with TRBD1. The J segment lost 1 base and the V segment lost 3 bases, leaving 4 bases of the junction unmatched. The CDR3 covers 17 residues. Germline values: CDR1 KGHSH, CDR2 LQKENI. The DNA of the CDR3 is TGTGCCAGCTCACCCCAGGGACAGGGTTCCTATAATTCACCCCTCCACTTT. It codes for CASSPQGQGSYNSPLHF. Full variable domain (outside the CDR3, taken from reference TRBV18 and TRBJ1-6): NAGVMQNPRHLVRRRGQEARLRCSPMKGHSHVYWYRQLPEEGLKFMVYLQKENIIDESGMPKERFSAEFPKEGPSILRIQQVVRGDSAAYFCASSPQGQGSYNSPLHFGNGTRLTVT.

J is TRBJ1-2 and V is TRBV5-1, with D possibly matching TRBD1 (6 bases). V shed 0 bases and J shed 4 bases, with 16 bases lying between them. CDR3 length equals 16 residues. CDR1 is SGHRS, CDR2 YFSETQ, per germline. The CDR3 is CASSLGGTGQTYGYTF. The CDR3, as DNA: TGCGCCAGCAGCTTGGGGGGAACAGGGCAAACCTATGGCTACACCTTC.

CDR3 sequence: CASSSLGRDRYNEQFF. CDR3 nucleotides: TGTGCCAGCAGTTCCCTTGGCCGGGACAGATACAATGAGCAGTTCTTC. The chain recombines TRBV27 with TRBJ2-1, with 7 bases identical to TRBD1. The junction had 10 bases not matched to a gene; V was cut back by 4 bases and J by 4 bases. The germline gives CDR1 MNHEY, CDR2 SMNVEV (reference sequence). The CDR3 spans 16 residues.

The genes are TRBV7-9 and TRBJ1-6, with 10 bases that match TRBD1. The CDR3 sequence is 15 residues long. The junction had 3 bases not matched to a gene; V was cut back by 5 bases and J by 5 bases. CDR1 SEHNR and CDR2 FQNEAQ come from the germline V gene (reference sequence). The CDR3 spells CASSDGQGDNSPLHF. Written as DNA, the CDR3 is TGTGCCAGCAGCGATGGACAGGGGGATAATTCACCCCTCCACTTT. The full variable domain, in which reference TRBV7-9 and TRBJ1-6 provide the parts outside the CDR3, is DTGVSQNPRHKITKRGQNVTFRCDPISEHNRLYWYRQTLGQGPEFLTYFQNEAQLEKSRLLSDRFSAERPKGSFSTLEIQRTEQGDSAMYLCASSDGQGDNSPLHFGNGTRLTVT.

The chain is built from TRBV2 and TRBJ2-7, with a weak D call TRBD1 (6 bases). CDR3 length: 19 amino acids. From germline, CDR1 is SNHLY and CDR2 FYNNEI. V was clipped by 6 bases and J by 7 bases, with 34 bases between them. DNA of the CDR3: TGTGCCAGCAGCGTAGTGGGGACAAGGCAGGGCCGGTTGGGTTGGGAGCAGTACTTC. Translating gives CASSVVGTRQGRLGWEQYF.

This clone appeared once. The chain couples TRBV19 to TRBJ1-1; D possibly corresponds to TRBD1 (6 bases). The CDR3 runs to 14 residues. V was trimmed by 4 bases and J by 1 base, leaving 10 bases between them. Germline values: CDR1 LNHDA, CDR2 SQIVND (reference sequence). CDR3: CASSTDSWNTEAFF. The CDR3 DNA is TGTGCCAGTAGTACGGACAGCTGGAACACTGAAGCTTTCTTT.

This clone was observed once. The chain combines TRBV11-2 with TRBJ2-7; maybe TRBD1 (6 bases). Trimming stripped 1 base from V and 6 bases from J, with 10 bases between. The germline gives CDR1 SGHAT, CDR2 FQNNGV. The CDR3 length is 13 residues. The CDR3, as DNA: TGTGCCAGCAGCTTAGGACAGGATCGCGAGCAGTACTTC. Translation gives CASSLGQDREQYF.

The rearrangement joins TRBV19 to TRBJ2-5; TRBD2 aligns across 8 bases. The CDR3 totals 15 residues. Germline V gene sequence: CDR1 LNHDA, CDR2 SQIVND (reference sequence). V lost 8 bases to trimming and J lost 5 bases; unmatched junction nucleotides: 13. In nucleotides, the CDR3 is TGTGCCAGTGGAGTCCTAGCGGGCTCATCGGAGACCCAGTACTTC. Residues: CASGVLAGSSETQYF. Together with reference TRBV19 and TRBJ2-5, the CDR3 gives the full variable domain: DGGITQSPKYLFRKEGQNVTLSCEQNLNHDAMYWYRQDPGQGLRLIYYSQIVNDFQKGDIAEGYSVSREKKESFPLTVTSAQKNPTAFYLCASGVLAGSSETQYFGPGTRLLVL.

This chain links TRBV3-1 (or the pseudogene TRBV3-2) with TRBJ1-6; maybe TRBD1 (5 bases). Germline CDR1 is LGHDT and CDR2 is YNNKEL (reference sequence). This CDR3 is 15 amino acids long. V was pared by 3 bases and J by 11 bases, with 17 bases between. The CDR3 here is CASSQEWGGGTPLHF. The DNA of the CDR3 is TGTGCCAGCAGCCAGGAGTGGGGCGGTGGGACACCCCTCCACTTT.

This chain uses TRBV19 with TRBJ1-5; maybe TRBD1 (5 bases). CDR3 length equals 18 residues. The germline V and J ends were trimmed by 0 bases and 1 base, with 16 bases remaining between them. CDR1 and CDR2 from the germline V gene are LNHDA and SQIVND (reference sequence). CDR3 loop: CASSIERYGARSNQPQHF. The CDR3 bases are TGTGCCAGTAGTATAGAAAGATATGGGGCAAGAAGCAATCAGCCCCAGCATTTT.

This chain joins TRBV10-1 and TRBJ1-1; 7 bases align to TRBD1. Germline V gene sequence: CDR1 WNHNN, CDR2 SYGVQD (reference sequence). CDR3 length: 11 residues. Germline trimming cut 7 bases from V and 9 bases from J; bases unmatched to any gene: 5. Written as DNA, the CDR3 is TGCGCCAGCACGACAGGGTGGCAAGCTTTCTTT. Its translation: CASTTGWQAFF.

The sample holds one count of this clone. The V and J genes are TRBV5-1 and TRBJ2-5, with a weak D call TRBD2 (6 bases). Germline CDR1 is SGHRS and CDR2 is YFSETQ. V was clipped by 6 bases and J by 1 base, with 13 bases between them. This CDR3 contains 14 residues. The CDR3 DNA reads as TGCGCCAGCAACTTTGGGGGGACCCAAGAGACCCAGTACTTC. Its protein product is CASNFGGTQETQYF.

The chain links TRBV7-2 to TRBJ1-1; D gene unclear. This CDR3 region has 12 residues. V lost 3 bases and J 11 bases, leaving 13 bases between the germline ends. Germline V gene data show CDR1 as SGHTA and CDR2 as FQGNSA. The CDR3 loop reads CASSFGWTQAFF. The CDR3 DNA reads TGTGCCAGCAGCTTTGGATGGACTCAGGCTTTCTTT.